The rows below give T cell receptor beta chains drawn from one sample of a study of radiotherapy plus CTLA-4 blockade in lung cancer. TCRdb's table, derived via immunoSEQ multiplex PCR, lists solely in-frame clones and lacks some. Of some 60,000 clones in the sample, 70% to 80% were seen once. Specimen: peripheral blood, collected from a patient treated with radiotherapy plus ipilimumab. These TCRs come from a human donor with non-small cell lung cancer who had a complete response to radiotherapy plus ipilimumab. The conserved cysteine and the conserved F or W are not part of the CDR3 here.

j_call: TRBJ1-6
v_call: TRBV2
cdr3_aa: ASGNRVEIGNSPLH

j_call: TRBJ1-2
v_call: TRBV10-1
cdr3_aa: ASSPGTGKGYT

j_call: TRBJ1-1
v_call: TRBV19
cdr3_aa: ASSIGRFNEAF

j_call: TRBJ1-5
v_call: TRBV27
cdr3_aa: ASSTGGGNQPQH

j_call: TRBJ1-1
v_call: TRBV28
cdr3_aa: ASSLKQGKAEAF

j_call: TRBJ2-5
v_call: TRBV7-8
cdr3_aa: ASSLAGGRGWTQY

j_call: TRBJ1-2
v_call: TRBV6-1
cdr3_aa: ASSPTRQGAYGYT

j_call: TRBJ1-2
v_call: TRBV7-6
cdr3_aa: ASSPDRGGYGYT

j_call: TRBJ2-2
v_call: TRBV9
cdr3_aa: ASSPRLSRGYSGELF

j_call: TRBJ2-5
v_call: TRBV29-1
cdr3_aa: SVEDRQYQETQY

j_call: TRBJ1-1
v_call: TRBV11-3
cdr3_aa: ASSLGGTGISGAEAF

j_call: TRBJ2-3
v_call: TRBV5-4
cdr3_aa: ASSRPEAGSTDTQY

j_call: TRBJ2-4
v_call: TRBV19
cdr3_aa: ASSIATGNIQY

j_call: TRBJ1-1
v_call: TRBV2
cdr3_aa: ASSGRQNTEAF

j_call: TRBJ1-1
v_call: TRBV7-9
cdr3_aa: ASRGDRGAF

j_call: TRBJ2-5
v_call: TRBV10-3
cdr3_aa: AISESTSGNQETQY

j_call: TRBJ1-2
v_call: TRBV28
cdr3_aa: ASRAPPTGGYT

j_call: TRBJ2-2
v_call: TRBV19
cdr3_aa: ASSIWGTGTGELF

j_call: TRBJ2-5
v_call: TRBV5-6
cdr3_aa: ASSNRLANMLGETQY

j_call: TRBJ2-5
v_call: TRBV11-2
cdr3_aa: ASSLERASQETQY

j_call: TRBJ2-4
v_call: TRBV27
cdr3_aa: ASRYLGQGAAKNIQY

j_call: TRBJ1-1
v_call: TRBV10-3
cdr3_aa: AISVGAVRGWNTEAF

j_call: TRBJ2-1
v_call: TRBV18
cdr3_aa: ASSPPVAGDEQF

j_call: TRBJ1-3
v_call: TRBV9
cdr3_aa: ASSVGAGGPSGNTIY

j_call: TRBJ2-7
v_call: TRBV5-6
cdr3_aa: ASSSILRDTYYEQY

j_call: TRBJ2-3
v_call: TRBV6-5
cdr3_aa: ASPAGGPDTQY

j_call: TRBJ1-6
v_call: TRBV7-9
cdr3_aa: ASSEGQVNSPLH